This T cell receptor beta chain was documented in a study of blood T cell repertoires in COVID-19. Study-wide context: Donors in the United States, Italy and Spain gave samples during acute or convalescent COVID-19. T cells, B-cell-depleted T cells, or PBMCs supplied cDNA or gDNA.

Germline loops: CDR1 SGHVS, CDR2 FQNEAQ. J lost 4 bases, V lost 3 bases, and 11 bases had no gene match. The CDR3 runs to 16 residues. As handled by the study authors: Counts of nucleated cells, estimated from reference gene primer amplification, were obtained. Some clones are missing from TCRdb's copy, which holds only in-frame ones; the method was immunoSEQ multiplex PCR. That table supplies the V and J calls and clone size; D and trimming were determined from the DNA. The sample yields around 200,000 clones, 85% to 90% seen once. The sequence was collected from a man between 70 and 80 years old with active or convalescent COVID-19. This chain connects TRBV7-8 to TRBJ2-5; 7 bases match TRBD2. The material sequenced was peripheral blood. CDR3 loop: CASSFLREAKGETQYF. In DNA form, the CDR3 reads TGTGCCAGCAGCTTCCTCCGGGAGGCAAAGGGAGAGACCCAGTACTTC. Together with reference TRBV7-8 and TRBJ2-5, the CDR3 gives the full variable domain: GAGVSQSPRYKVAKRGQDVALRCDPISGHVSLFWYQQALGQGPEFLTYFQNEAQLDKSGLPSDRFFAERPEGSVSTLKIQRTQQEDSAVYLCASSFLREAKGETQYFGPGTRLLVL.